These 27 T cell receptor beta chains were sequenced from one sample in a study of T cell repertoires in cytomegalovirus infection. TCRdb called the reads again in MiXCR, with one record for every CDR3 protein. The table lists 490,000 or so distinct CDR3 sequences, approximately 11% of them singletons. Sequencing used PBMCs. These receptors were taken from a human donor in good health (CMV status not recorded). Some clones in this sample may be carry-over from other donors' samples.

This clonotype occurred a few times. The chain employs TRBV9 and TRBJ2-1; D gene unclear. Germline CDR1 is SGDLS and CDR2 is YYNGEE. This CDR3 comprises 13 residues. Trimming removed 3 bases at V and 7 bases at J, with 11 bases between. The CDR3 DNA is TGTGCCAGCAGCGCTCCCCCCGTTAATGAGCAGTTCTTC. Protein: CASSAPPVNEQFF.

The rearrangement joins TRBV12-3 or TRBV12-4 to TRBJ1-4; 7 nucleotides align to TRBD1. The CDR3 length is 11 residues. Trimming removed 2 bases from V and 16 bases from J; junction bases left unmatched: 4. The CDR3 region is CASSLTGDRFF. CDR3 nucleotides: TGTGCCAGCAGTTTAACGGGGGACAGGTTTTTT.

Points on this clonotype: A junction boundary mismatches the germline segment, possibly from a read error. The J gene is TRBJ1-2, the V gene TRBV20-1, with D tentatively TRBD1 (5 bases). The CDR3 extends over 14 amino acids. Germline V lookup: CDR1 DFQATT, CDR2 SNEGSKA (reference sequence). CDR3: CSAATGTFNDGYTF. CDR3 coding DNA: TGCAGTGCCGCAACCGGGACTTTTAACGATGGCTACACCTTC.

This clonotype was seen many times. V usage is TRBV7-8 and J usage is TRBJ1-2, with a tentative D call TRBD1 (5 bases). Germline V gene lookup returns CDR1 SGHVS and CDR2 FQNEAQ. The CDR3 is 13 amino acids. V was shortened by 5 bases and J by 6 bases, with 13 bases between the two germline ends. In nucleotides, the CDR3 is TGTGCCAGCAGCGTTAGCCGGGGGAATGGCTACACCTTC. This codes for CASSVSRGNGYTF.

This clonotype showed up many times. V is TRBV28 and J is TRBJ2-2; D may be TRBD1 (6 bases). V dropped 3 bases and J dropped 6 bases, with 11 bases sitting between them. This CDR3 has 14 amino acids. Germline lookup yields CDR1 MDHEN and CDR2 SYDVKM. CDR3 DNA sequence: TGTGCCAGCAGTTTTAGACAGGACGCCGGGGAGCTGTTTTTT. It is translated as CASSFRQDAGELFF.

This clonotype occurred many times. J is TRBJ2-7 and V is TRBV7-2; 9 bases fit TRBD2. The trim removed 6 bases at V and 4 bases at J, leaving 7 bases unmatched. The germline V gene has CDR1 SGHTA and CDR2 FQGNSA. This CDR3 contains 14 residues. CDR3: CASRAPSGAYEQYF. The DNA for the CDR3 is TGTGCCAGCAGGGCCCCTAGCGGGGCTTACGAGCAGTACTTC.

In this sample, this clonotype turned up many times. The chain carries TRBV7-2 and TRBJ2-7; a weak D match, TRBD2 (5 bases). There are 13 residues in the CDR3. Germline V CDR1 and CDR2: SGHTA, FQGNSA. V lost 5 bases and J 0 bases, leaving 8 bases between the germline ends. Here the CDR3 DNA reads TGTGCCAGCAGCCGGGATTTCTCCTACGAGCAGTACTTC. It specifies CASSRDFSYEQYF.

This clonotype was observed at least ten times. V and J are TRBV19 and TRBJ1-6; D remains unclear. Germline CDR1 reads LNHDA; CDR2 reads SQIVND (reference sequence). The CDR3 consists of 13 residues. The V end lost 7 bases, the J end lost 7 bases, and 11 bases lay between the germline ends. This CDR3 is CASTQLGNSPLHF. CDR3 sequence (DNA): TGTGCCAGTACACAGCTCGGCAATTCACCCCTCCACTTT.

Worth noting for this clonotype: It may be a read error: a sequence one base away is much more abundant. The genes are TRBV15 and TRBJ1-5; 10 nucleotides agree with TRBD1. Trimming removed 5 bases from V and 5 bases from J; junction bases left unmatched: 9. This CDR3 is built from 16 residues. Germline CDR1 is LNHNV and CDR2 is YYDKDF (reference sequence). This CDR3 is CATSPFGGQGYQPQHF. The CDR3 nucleotides read TGTGCCACCAGCCCCTTCGGGGGACAGGGGTATCAGCCCCAGCATTTT.

This clonotype was seen repeatedly, ten times or more. The rearrangement links TRBV6-2 or TRBV6-3 to TRBJ1-2, with D uncertain. This CDR3 has 12 amino acids. The V gene's germline CDR1 is MNHEY and CDR2 SVGEGT. V was clipped by 6 bases and J by 5 bases, with 10 bases between them. Here the CDR3 reads CASSPATYGYTF. The CDR3, as DNA: TGTGCCAGCAGCCCTGCGACATATGGCTACACCTTC.

This clonotype was picked up many times. The chain combines TRBV28 with TRBJ2-1; D is unclear. The CDR3 extends over 13 amino acids. The germline gives CDR1 MDHEN, CDR2 SYDVKM. Trimming removed 8 bases from V and 0 bases from J, with 8 bases in between. The CDR3 coding sequence is TGTGCCAGCGGTCTGAGCTCCTACAATGAGCAGTTCTTC. Its translation is CASGLSSYNEQFF.

This clonotype was observed many times. This sequence joins TRBV5-6 and TRBJ2-3; 8 positions agree with TRBD2. This CDR3 is built from 17 residues. The V gene end was trimmed by 0 bases and the J gene end by 2 bases; junction bases not matched to a gene: 8. Germline CDR1 and CDR2: SGHDT and YYEEEE. In DNA form, the CDR3 reads TGTGCCAGCAGCTTGGTCCCACTAGCGGAGACCACAGATACGCAGTATTTT. Its protein product is CASSLVPLAETTDTQYF.

This clonotype was counted a few times. V and J are TRBV5-1 and TRBJ2-5; D ambiguous. The CDR3 runs to 14 residues. CDR1 is SGHRS and CDR2 is YFSETQ in the germline V gene. V dropped 4 bases and J dropped 4 bases, with 14 bases sitting between them. CDR3 in amino acids: CASSPSPGGETQYF. The CDR3 DNA reads as TGCGCCAGCAGCCCAAGCCCCGGCGGAGAGACCCAGTACTTC.

The chain combines TRBV29-1 with TRBJ1-2; D uncertain. This CDR3 has 13 amino acids. The V end was cut by 0 bases, the J end by 6 bases, with 11 bases between. Germline V gene lookup returns CDR1 SQVTM and CDR2 ANQGSEA. The CDR3, as DNA: TGCAGCGTTGAAGATAGTGTCGAGGATGGCTACACCTTC. Its translation is CSVEDSVEDGYTF.

This clonotype was counted only a few times. The V and J genes are TRBV20-1 and TRBJ2-7; either TRBD1 or TRBD2 may supply D (6 bases each). The CDR3 is 15 amino acids. Germline loops: CDR1 DFQATT, CDR2 SNEGSKA (reference sequence). Between the trimmed V and J ends, which lost 1 base and 0 bases, there was a span of 13 bases. CDR3 protein: CSARGGAPLSYEQYF. CDR3 DNA: TGCAGTGCTAGAGGGGGGGCCCCCCTCTCCTACGAGCAGTACTTC.

This clonotype was observed many times. V gene TRBV11-2 combines with J gene TRBJ2-7, with 14 bases aligning to TRBD2. The CDR3 length is 18 residues. J was trimmed by 2 bases and V by 6 bases; bases with no gene match: 12. The germline V gene encodes CDR1 SGHAT and CDR2 FQNNGV. The CDR3 sequence: CASSLTSGGARGTYEQYF. The CDR3 nucleotides are TGTGCCAGCAGTTTGACTAGCGGGGGGGCCAGGGGAACCTACGAGCAGTACTTC.

The V call is TRBV29-1, the J call TRBJ2-3, with 13 bases lining up with TRBD2. The CDR3 has 18 amino acids. V lost 3 bases to trimming and J lost 2 bases; unmatched junction nucleotides: 11. From germline, CDR1 is SQVTM and CDR2 ANQGSEA. CDR3 DNA sequence: TGCAGCGTTGATAATTATGGGACTAGCGGGACTCTCACAGATACGCAGTATTTT. It is translated as CSVDNYGTSGTLTDTQYF.

The chain couples TRBV29-1 to TRBJ2-5, with 7 bases lining up with TRBD1. Trimming took 2 bases from V and 4 from J; bases not matched to a gene: 1. Germline CDR1 SQVTM, CDR2 ANQGSEA. The CDR3 contains 12 residues. CDR3 amino acids: CSVERTGETQYF. The CDR3 DNA sequence: TGCAGCGTTGAAAGGACAGGAGAGACCCAGTACTTC.

V usage is TRBV6-5 and J usage is TRBJ2-3, with a possible D match to TRBD1 (5 bases). V lost 5 bases to trimming and J lost 4 bases, with 16 bases between them. Germline lookup yields CDR1 MNHEY and CDR2 SVGAGI. The CDR3 has 15 residues. Written as DNA, the CDR3 is TGTGCCAGCAGTCGACGACAGAGAAACCCAGATACGCAGTATTTT. This codes for CASSRRQRNPDTQYF.

This clonotype was found many times. The chain employs TRBV7-6 and TRBJ1-3, with D hard to call. Trimming left V 1 base short and J 0 bases short, with 10 bases between. In germline, CDR1 is SGHVS, CDR2 FNYEAQ. The CDR3 covers 16 residues. The CDR3 reads CASSLEAARSGNTIYF. The CDR3 region has the DNA TGTGCCAGCAGCTTAGAGGCAGCCCGCTCTGGAAACACCATATATTTT. The full variable domain, with the rest looked up from reference TRBV7-6 and TRBJ1-3, is GAGVSQSPRYKVTKRGQDVALRCDPISGHVSLYWYRQALGQGPEFLTYFNYEAQQDKSGLPNDRFSAERPEGSISTLTIQRTEQRDSAMYRCASSLEAARSGNTIYFGEGSWLTVV.

Many counts were recorded for this clonotype. The rearrangement links TRBV12-3 or TRBV12-4 to TRBJ2-2; D is possibly TRBD1 (6 bases). The CDR3 is 21 amino acids. Trimming stripped 4 bases from V and 0 bases from J, with 27 bases between. Here the CDR3 DNA reads TGTGCCAGCAGTTCTAGCTCACAGGGCTACTCATCTAAATCGAACACCGGGGAGCTGTTTTTT. Amino acids: CASSSSSQGYSSKSNTGELFF.

The table lists this clonotype with a few counts. The chain couples TRBV20-1 to TRBJ2-7; no definite D call. The V end lost 6 bases, the J end lost 0 bases, and 6 bases lay between the germline ends. CDR1 and CDR2 from the germline V gene are DFQATT and SNEGSKA (reference sequence). The CDR3 has 11 residues. CDR3: CSASGSYEQYF. CDR3 sequence (DNA): TGCAGTGCCAGTGGCTCCTACGAGCAGTACTTC.

This rearrangement joins TRBV25-1 to TRBJ2-3; the match to TRBD2 covers 8 bases. The V gene's germline CDR1 is MGHDK and CDR2 SYGVNS. V dropped 3 bases and J dropped 5; count of bases not matched to a gene: 7. This CDR3 is 15 amino acids long. The CDR3 spells CASSDHRGGVDTQYF. As DNA, the CDR3 is TGTGCCAGCAGTGATCACCGGGGGGGCGTAGATACGCAGTATTTT.

A note on this clonotype: This may stem from a read error, because a much larger clone lies one nucleotide away. This chain uses TRBV10-1 with TRBJ2-3; D may be TRBD1 (6 bases). Per the germline V gene, CDR1 is WNHNN and CDR2 is SYGVQD (reference sequence). The CDR3 covers 14 residues. In DNA, the CDR3 is TGCGCCAGGAGTGTCGACAGGTGGACAGATACGCAGTATTTT. Amino acid sequence: CARSVDRWTDTQYF.

This clonotype has ten or more counts. The chain joins TRBV28 to TRBJ2-5; TRBD1 agrees at 9 bases. The CDR3 is 13 amino acids. After removal of 7 bases from V and 4 bases from J, the junction contained 4 bases not matched to a gene. CDR1 and CDR2 (germline): MDHEN, SYDVKM. The CDR3 nucleotides are TGTGCCAGCAACAGGGGGCCTTCAGAGACCCAGTACTTC. It is translated as CASNRGPSETQYF.

This chain joins TRBV10-3 and TRBJ2-1; 7 nucleotides line up with TRBD2. This CDR3 region has 15 residues. Trimming removed 3 bases from V and 8 bases from J; junction bases left unmatched: 10. In germline, CDR1 is ENHRY, CDR2 SYGVKD. The CDR3 region has the DNA TGTGCCATCAGTGAATTATCCCGCGGGAGCGATGAGCAGTTCTTC. This encodes CAISELSRGSDEQFF.

This clonotype has ten or more counts. The chain employs TRBV11-2 and TRBJ2-2; 7 nucleotides match TRBD2. Germline lookup yields CDR1 SGHAT and CDR2 FQNNGV. With 4 bases clipped from V and 1 base from J, the junction kept 12 bases outside the gene matches. This CDR3 is 18 amino acids long. The CDR3, as DNA: TGTGCCAGCAGCTGGGGCGGCGGGGGACGCCTGAACACCGGGGAGCTGTTTTTT. Its protein product is CASSWGGGGRLNTGELFF.